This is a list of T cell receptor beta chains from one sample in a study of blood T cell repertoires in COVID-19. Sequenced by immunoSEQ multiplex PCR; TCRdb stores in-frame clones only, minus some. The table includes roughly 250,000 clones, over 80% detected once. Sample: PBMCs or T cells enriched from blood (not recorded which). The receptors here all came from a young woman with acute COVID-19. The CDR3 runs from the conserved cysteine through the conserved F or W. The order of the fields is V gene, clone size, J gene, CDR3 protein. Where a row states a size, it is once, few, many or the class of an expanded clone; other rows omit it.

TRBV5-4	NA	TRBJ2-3	CASSLGLASTDTQYF
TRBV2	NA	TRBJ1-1	CASSDGDRGRTTEAFF
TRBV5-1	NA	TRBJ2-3	CASRRGGGGAFF
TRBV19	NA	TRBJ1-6	CASSRSGEGSPLHF
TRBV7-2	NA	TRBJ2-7	CASSLAPDRTYYEQYF
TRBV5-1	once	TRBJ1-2	CASSQGQVPYGYTF
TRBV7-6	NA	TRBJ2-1	CASSSGVEKVFF
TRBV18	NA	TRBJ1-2	CASSAEYDYTF
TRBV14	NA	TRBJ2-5	CAGRLEGTQYF
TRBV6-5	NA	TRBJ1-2	CASSYSTGLDYGYTF
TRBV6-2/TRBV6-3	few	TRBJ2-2	CASSYPQYGNTGELFF
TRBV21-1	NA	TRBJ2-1	CASSKIRGGGRNEQFF
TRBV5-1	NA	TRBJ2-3	CASSGRDRGTDTQYF
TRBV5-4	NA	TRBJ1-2	CASSSPRRVNYGYTF
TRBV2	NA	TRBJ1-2	CASSEDQGNYGYTF
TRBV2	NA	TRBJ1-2	CASSEQAYGYTF
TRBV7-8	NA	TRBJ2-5	CASSLRLAGGETQYF
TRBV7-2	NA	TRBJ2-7	CASSRSLYEQYF
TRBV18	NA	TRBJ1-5	CASSPGRAWNQPQHF
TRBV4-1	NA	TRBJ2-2	CASSQSVRGSGELFF
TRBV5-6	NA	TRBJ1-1	CASSLPGETEAFF
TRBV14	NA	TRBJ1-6	CASSQDEEKRHNSPLHF
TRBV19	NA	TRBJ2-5	CASSTGEETQYF
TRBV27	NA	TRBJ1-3	CASSFTGLGNTIYF
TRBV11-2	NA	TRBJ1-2	CASSQERDNFYGYTF
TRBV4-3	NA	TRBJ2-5	CASSQDGGLAGGVRETQYF
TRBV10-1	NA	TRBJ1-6	CASSSGYSPLHF
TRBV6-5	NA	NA	CASISLRKRGNTIYF
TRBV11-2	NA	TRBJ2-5	CASSGSSAALGETQYF
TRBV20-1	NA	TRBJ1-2	CSASTSFYGYTF
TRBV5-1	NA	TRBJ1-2	CASSSQGDYGYTF